This T cell receptor (beta chain) was identified during a study of blood T cell repertoires in COVID-19 (dated by TCRdb to 2020 to 2021). About the study as a whole: The collaborator samples originated in the United States, Italy and Spain and spanned the acute and convalescent phases of COVID-19. The material from the prospective study consisted of cDNA or gDNA derived from T cells, B-cell-depleted T cells, or PBMCs. Deeply sampled blood TCRbeta repertoires from subjects exposed to, actively infected with, or recovered from COVID-19 were included in the dataset. The repertoires were released in a freely available public database intended as a resource for research on the immune response to SARS-CoV-2. Samples were obtained from the ongoing ImmuneRACE study (first 160 participants) and from about 1,300 subjects provided by 6 global collaborators. A de-identified subject ID, COVID-19 status, age in years and sex were almost always included in the sample metadata. Where available, HLA class I and class II types were obtained from metadata supplied by the sample provider rather than from assay-based typing.

Each collaborating institution followed its own protocols to collect whole blood in K2EDTA tubes. For TCRbeta analysis, collaborators shipped samples in one of three forms: frozen whole blood, isolated PBMCs, or DNA extracted from either of those sample types. As regards this clone: No antigen is known for it. Base qualities are not at hand, and no much larger clone is one base apart.

TCRbeta CDR3 regions were amplified from genomic DNA by means of the immunoSEQ Assay, a bias-controlled multiplex PCR. From the authors' description of their analysis: Within the assay, amplification of reference gene primers was used to estimate how many nucleated cells each sample contained. To quantify the absolute abundance of each unique TCRbeta CDR3 rearrangement, sequence reads were collapsed and filtered. For each sample, productive Simpson clonality was calculated by taking the square root of Simpson's diversity index across productive rearrangements. TCRdb carries this immuneACCESS record with in-frame sequences only. Its versions omit some clonotypes, under half of them owing to an unresolved V gene in the studies checked, with the rest unexplained. V, J and clone size derive from that table, while D and trimming were established from the DNA sequence. The sample records 110,000 or so clones, about 80% of which are singletons. The ten largest clones represent over 7.5% of the sample.

Here is what the overall study found, with its caveats: Clinical and demographic metadata were provided uncurated, with the amount varying by source and participant.

The sequence was collected from a middle-aged woman with acute or convalescent COVID-19. Sample: peripheral blood.

The CDR3 here reads CASRRRAGGYNEQFF. In nucleotide form, the sequence is TGTGCCAGCAGACGGAGAGCGGGGGGGTACAATGAGCAGTTCTTC. Here the chain combines TRBV3-1 (or the pseudogene TRBV3-2) and TRBJ2-1, and TRBD2 aligns with 10 junction nucleotides. CDR1 and CDR2 are read off the germline V gene (reference sequence) as LGHDT and YNNKEL. V loses 6 bases at its end and J loses 4 bases; junction bases beyond the gene matches: 6. The CDR3, from cysteine to phenylalanine, totals 15 residues. Of all the DNA, just the CDR3 is kept, 45 bases in frame from base 1.